The entry below describes one T cell receptor beta chain. The authors' processing: Reference gene primer amplification gave estimated nucleated cell counts. Generated by immunoSEQ multiplex PCR, the TCRdb table keeps only in-frame clones and is missing some. The DNA gave D and trimming, while V, J and clone size come from that table. The data show 90,000 to 100,000 clones, 81% seen once. The data derive from a study of blood T cell repertoires in COVID-19. Study overall: Samples came from the United States, Italy and Spain, spanning acute and convalescent COVID-19. In each case, the material was cDNA or gDNA derived from T cells, B-cell-depleted T cells, or PBMCs.

This receptor was obtained from a man between 60 and 70 years old with acute or convalescent COVID-19. Sequenced: peripheral blood.

CDR3 DNA: TGTGCCACCAGTGATCGGGACTTAGGGGGCTACACCTTC. Translating gives CATSDRDLGGYTF. The chain links TRBV24-1 to TRBJ1-2; D is perhaps TRBD1 (5 bases). The CDR3 contains 13 residues. Germline V gene lookup returns CDR1 KGHDR and CDR2 SFDVKD. V dropped 3 bases and J dropped 8 bases, with 12 bases sitting between them.